These 22 T cell receptor beta chains came from one sample sequenced in a study of OX40 agonist ivuxolimab in advanced cancers. The repertoire was sequenced with immunoSEQ multiplex PCR; TCRdb's copy has only in-frame clones and lacks some. The table has over 90,000 clones, roughly 94% seen once. The sequenced sample was CD4+ or CD8+ T cells sorted from blood, obtained in a trial of the OX40 agonist ivuxolimab. These receptors came from an adult with an advanced solid tumor such as melanoma, head and neck, liver or kidney cancer.

This clone occurred once. V is TRBV5-8 and J is TRBJ2-5; D is unresolved. Germline CDR1 is SGHTS and CDR2 is YDEGEE. The germline V and J ends were trimmed by 1 base and 5 bases, with 3 bases remaining between them. The CDR3 consists of 11 residues. CDR3 in amino acids: CASSLMETQYF. Here the CDR3 DNA reads TGTGCCAGCAGCTTGATGGAGACCCAGTACTTC.

A note on this clone: Other nucleotide sequences in the sample specify the same CDR3. The rearrangement uses TRBV4-1 and TRBJ2-7; the D is unclear. This CDR3 contains 15 residues. The V end lost 5 bases, the J end lost 1 base, and 15 bases lay between the germline ends. The germline V gene encodes CDR1 MGHRA and CDR2 YSYEKL. DNA of the CDR3: TGCGCCAGCAGCTCTCGGCAGGATAGTTCCTACGAGCAGTACTTC. Protein product: CASSSRQDSSYEQYF.

The chain recombines TRBV21-1 with TRBJ2-7; the table's D call of TRBD2 was not tested on the DNA. TRBV21-1 constitutes a pseudogene. The CDR3 runs 17 residues. In nucleotides, the CDR3 is TGTGCCAGCAGCACCCGGGACTTCCCAGGCGGATACTACGAGCAGTACTTC. This translates into CASSTRDFPGGYYEQYF.

J is TRBJ1-6 and V is TRBV9; TRBD1 aligns across 7 bases. Germline V gives CDR1 SGDLS, CDR2 YYNGEE. The length of the CDR3 is 14 residues. V was pared by 3 bases and J by 9 bases, with 6 bases of the junction left unmatched. The CDR3 loop reads CASSGQGDGSPLHF. The CDR3 nucleotides are TGTGCCAGCAGCGGACAGGGAGACGGTTCACCCCTCCACTTT.

The V and J genes are TRBV28 and TRBJ1-2; 7 nucleotides line up with TRBD1. CDR1 and CDR2 from the germline V gene are MDHEN and SYDVKM. V lost 6 bases and J lost 4; bases outside the gene matches: 5. The CDR3 sequence is 13 residues long. CDR3 in amino acids: CASRKQGIYGYTF. The CDR3, as DNA: TGTGCCAGCAGGAAACAGGGGATCTATGGCTACACCTTC.

The chain is built from TRBV5-1 and TRBJ1-4; 7 nucleotides agree with TRBD1. Trimming removed 4 bases from V and 4 bases from J; junction bases left unmatched: 13. This CDR3 is built from 17 residues. CDR1 and CDR2 from the germline V gene are SGHRS and YFSETQ. The CDR3 DNA follows: TGCGCCAGCAGCCCAAGACAGGGAAACCCTCTTAATGAAAAACTGTTTTTT. It translates to CASSPRQGNPLNEKLFF.

The rearrangement links TRBV10-3 to TRBJ2-4, with D perhaps TRBD1 or TRBD2 (5 bases each). CDR1 is ENHRY and CDR2 is SYGVKD in the germline V gene. Trimming removed 4 bases at V and 8 bases at J, with 12 bases between. This CDR3 has 13 residues. CDR3 in amino acids: CAISVGEWDIQYF. Here the CDR3 DNA reads TGTGCCATCAGTGTAGGGGAGTGGGACATTCAGTACTTC.

The chain carries TRBV5-1 and TRBJ1-2, with D hard to call. There are 14 residues in the CDR3. Trimming removed 4 bases at V and 5 bases at J, with 15 bases between. CDR1 is SGHRS, CDR2 YFSETQ, per germline. The CDR3 is CASSRTDPEYGYTF. The DNA of the CDR3 is TGCGCCAGCAGCCGGACGGACCCGGAATATGGCTACACCTTC. Variable domain in full (rest from reference TRBV5-1 and TRBJ1-2): KAGVTQTPRYLIKTRGQQVTLSCSPISGHRSVSWYQQTPGQGLQFLFEYFSETQRNKGNFPGRFSGRQFSNSRSEMNVSTLELGDSALYLCASSRTDPEYGYTFGSGTRLTVV.

The gene calls are TRBV7-3 and TRBJ2-2; TRBD2 aligns across 13 bases. V was clipped by 5 bases and J by 8 bases; unmatched bases: 5. The V gene's germline CDR1 is SGHTA and CDR2 FQGTGA. The CDR3 has 15 residues. This CDR3 is CASSRGLAGVGELFF. CDR3 DNA sequence: TGTGCCAGCAGCCGAGGACTAGCGGGAGTGGGGGAGCTGTTTTTT.

Points on this clone: The same CDR3 arises from other DNA sequences in this sample as well. This chain uses TRBV28 with TRBJ2-7; D unclear. Germline V gene data show CDR1 as MDHEN and CDR2 as SYDVKM. The CDR3 runs to 11 residues. V was shortened by 9 bases and J by 4 bases, with 10 bases between the two germline ends. The DNA for the CDR3 is TGTGCCAGTGGCCCCTCTTACGAGCAGTACTTC. Encoded protein: CASGPSYEQYF.

The V gene is TRBV28, the J gene TRBJ2-7; a possible D gene is TRBD1 (6 bases). The length of the CDR3 is 14 residues. The ends were cut back, 6 bases at V and 2 bases at J, with 14 bases in the middle. Germline V CDR1 and CDR2: MDHEN, SYDVKM. CDR3 DNA sequence: TGTGCCAGCAGCCTAAGGGGGTACCCCTACGAGCAGTACTTC. Residues: CASSLRGYPYEQYF. Drawing the rest from reference TRBV28 and TRBJ2-7, the complete variable domain is DVKVTQSSRYLVKRTGEKVFLECVQDMDHENMFWYRQDPGLGLRLIYFSYDVKMKEKGDIPEGYSVSREKKERFSLILESASTNQTSMYLCASSLRGYPYEQYFGPGTRLTVT.

This sequence joins TRBV5-1 and TRBJ1-1; no firm D call. V dropped 4 bases and J dropped 1 base, with 8 bases sitting between them. The CDR3 has 13 amino acids. Germline V gives CDR1 SGHRS, CDR2 YFSETQ. In nucleotides, the CDR3 is TGCGCCAGCAGCACGGGCTCGAACACTGAAGCTTTCTTT. It codes for CASSTGSNTEAFF.

The rearrangement uses TRBV9 and TRBJ2-5; no reliable D call. The CDR3 is made up of 14 amino acids. V lost 0 bases to trimming and J lost 0 bases, with 6 bases between them. Germline CDR1 SGDLS, CDR2 YYNGEE. The CDR3 DNA reads as TGTGCCAGCAGCGTAGATCCGTACCAAGAGACCCAGTACTTC. Residues: CASSVDPYQETQYF.

This clone was observed a single time. The chain has TRBV28 and TRBJ2-7; 9 positions agree with TRBD2. The CDR3 has 16 amino acids. V dropped 4 bases and J dropped 5; count of bases not matched to a gene: 12. Looked up from germline, CDR1 is MDHEN and CDR2 is SYDVKM. The CDR3 coding sequence is TGTGCCAGCAGTTCGCCAACAGCGGGAGGCTTGGACGAGCAGTACTTC. Translated: CASSSPTAGGLDEQYF.

This sequence joins TRBV5-1 and TRBJ1-2, with D perhaps TRBD1 (6 bases). V shed 4 bases and J shed 1 base, with 11 bases lying between them. The CDR3 has 14 amino acids. Germline V gene sequence: CDR1 SGHRS, CDR2 YFSETQ. For the CDR3, the DNA is TGCGCCAGCAGCACAGGGTTTAATAACTATGGCTACACCTTC. Translating gives CASSTGFNNYGYTF.

The chain uses TRBV28 and TRBJ1-5; a possible D gene is TRBD1 (5 bases). Trimming shortened V by 7 bases and J by 8 bases, and 21 bases separated the two germline ends. CDR1 and CDR2 (germline): MDHEN, SYDVKM. The length of the CDR3 is 15 residues. CDR3 coding DNA: TGTGCCAGCATCAGGGTAGGCGGGACCCGTGAGCCCCAGCATTTT. Protein: CASIRVGGTREPQHF.

The V call is TRBV7-2, the J call TRBJ2-5; TRBD2 aligns across 11 bases. Near its end, the DNA agrees better with TRBJ2-7, so the J call may be wrong. Germline CDR1 reads SGHTA; CDR2 reads FQGNSA. The CDR3 covers 16 residues. CDR3 nucleotides: TGTGCCAGCAGCCCCACTTCGACTAGCGGGGTCTACGAGCAGTACTTC. Protein product: CASSPTSTSGVYEQYF.

This clone was observed a few times. At one end the junction does not follow the germline gene, possibly because of a read error. The rearrangement uses TRBV20-1 and TRBJ1-2; D not certain. This CDR3 is built from 11 residues. In germline, CDR1 is DFQATT, CDR2 SNEGSKA (reference sequence). The DNA of the CDR3 is TGCAGTGCTAGAGAGGAGATCGGGCTACTCTTC. Protein sequence: CSAREEIGLLF.

This clone has only one observation. The chain carries TRBV6-6 and TRBJ1-2; possibly TRBD1 for D (5 bases). CDR1 is MNHNY, CDR2 SVGAGI, per germline (reference sequence). This CDR3 has 13 residues. The V gene lost 6 bases and the J gene lost 8 bases, with 16 bases spanning the gap. The CDR3 DNA follows: TGTGCCAGCAGCGACCGGACATTAGGAGGCTACACCTTC. Protein: CASSDRTLGGYTF.

The chain uses TRBV5-4 and TRBJ2-1; TRBD1 matches 8 bases. CDR1 and CDR2 (germline): SGHNT, YYREEE (reference sequence). The CDR3 contains 15 residues. With V trimmed by 4 bases and J by 3 bases, 6 bases remained unmatched. The CDR3 DNA reads as TGTGCCAGCAGCCAGGGACAGGACCTCTACAATGAGCAGTTCTTC. It translates to CASSQGQDLYNEQFF.

The chain couples TRBV5-4 to TRBJ1-2; D is perhaps TRBD1 (5 bases). The CDR3 consists of 12 residues. Germline loops: CDR1 SGHNT, CDR2 YYREEE (reference sequence). The V end lost 7 bases, the J end lost 7 bases, and 14 bases lay between the germline ends. The CDR3 region is CASGSGVVGYTF. DNA for the CDR3: TGTGCCAGCGGGTCGGGGGTGGTTGGCTACACCTTC.

The chain uses TRBV18 and TRBJ2-7; possibly TRBD1 or TRBD2 for D (6 bases each). V gave up 2 bases and J gave up 7 bases, with 15 bases separating them. This CDR3 contains 14 residues. CDR1 is KGHSH, CDR2 LQKENI, per germline. DNA for the CDR3: TGTGCCAGCTCACCAAATTTGGGGGGCGTGGAGCAGTACTTC. It codes for CASSPNLGGVEQYF.